This T cell receptor (beta chain) was retrieved from a study of cytomegalovirus exposure and HLA in healthy donors. Overall study context: Sequencing of about 179 million T cells in an earlier analysis found roughly 120 million unique TCR beta sequences.

PCR was performed using 60 Vbeta and 13 Jbeta primers. Sequenced by immunoSEQ multiplex PCR; TCRdb stores in-frame clones only, minus some. In the table there are 100,000 to 150,000 clones, about 82% of which are singletons. With respect to this clone: Its matching antigen is unknown.

V dropped 5 bases and J dropped 0; count of bases not matched to a gene: 7. The CDR3 length is 16 residues. Germline V lookup: CDR1 LGHNA, CDR2 YNFKEQ. Whole-study results and caveats: Roughly uniform depth of sequencing across donors was assumed in presence/absence analyses. Productive rates of about 87% or about 30% were seen for most TCR beta V segments in an earlier analysis. As a later analysis revealed, the rate of TCR association differed by HLA locus, with DRB1 most and HLA-C fewest.

The chain joins TRBV4-2 to TRBJ1-3; TRBD1 matches at 7 bases. The source is a boy under 18 in good health and CMV-seronegative. Sample: PBMCs. The CDR3 region has the DNA TGTGCCAGCAGCGACGGGACAGTACTCTCTGGAAACACCATATATTTT. Amino acids: CASSDGTVLSGNTIYF.